Only a few counts were recorded for the clone carrying this T cell receptor (beta chain). TCRdb's table, derived via immunoSEQ multiplex PCR, lists solely in-frame clones and lacks some. Of around 1,100,000 clones detected, around three quarters appear once; the ten largest clones hold more than 0.85%. The V end lost 5 bases, the J end lost 4 bases, and 12 bases lay between the germline ends. Germline V gives CDR1 SGHTA, CDR2 FQGNSA. This CDR3 has 14 amino acids. This entry is derived from a study of shared clonotypes between healthy human individuals. In the study overall: Donors had three CD4 naive, three CD4 memory, two CD8 naive and one CD8 memory plate apiece.

Specimen: memory CD4+ T cells from PBMCs. The subset was: CD45RA-negative fraction. The TCR sequence derives from a man between 18 and 35 years old in good health. Some clones in this sample may be carry-over from other donors' samples. The rearrangement joins TRBV7-2 to TRBJ1-3; weak D call: TRBD1 (6 bases). CDR3 coding DNA: TGTGCCAGCAGCCAAGGCGGGGGCGGAAACACCATATATTTT. Amino acids: CASSQGGGGNTIYF. Together with reference TRBV7-2 and TRBJ1-3, the CDR3 gives the full variable domain: GAGVSQSPSNKVTEKGKDVELRCDPISGHTALYWYRQSLGQGLEFLIYFQGNSAPDKSGLPSDRFSAERTGGSVSTLTIQRTQQEDSAVYLCASSQGGGGNTIYFGEGSWLTVV.